These T cell receptor beta chains were read from a single sample in a study of Tregs in tolerant kidney transplant recipients. These receptors have no identified antigens. Profiling relied on immunoSEQ multiplex PCR, and the TCRdb table lists in-frame clones only, not all of them. The sample holds around 9,700 clones, around 90% seen once. This specimen was Tregs from blood cultured with allogeneic cells, taken before the transplant. The source is a human patient who received a combined kidney and bone marrow transplant. Both conserved end residues are trimmed from each CDR3. A row's size may be missing; if present it is once, few, many or a size class.

V gene	clone size	J gene	CDR3 protein
TRBV7-9	few	TRBJ1-4	ASSPGRRGEKLF
TRBV19	.	TRBJ2-5	ASSIVPAGGETQY
TRBV6-5	few	TRBJ2-3	ASQIGDTQY
TRBV19	.	TRBJ1-5	ATGSGGNSNQPQH
TRBV5-6	.	TRBJ1-5	ASSTGTGNQPQH
TRBV7-9	.	TRBJ2-7	ASSLAGGLWDEQY
TRBV7-2	.	TRBJ2-1	ASSLSRYNEQF
TRBV21-1	once	TRBJ2-3	ASSKEVPVLDTQY
TRBV4-3	.	TRBJ1-5	ASSRDSNQPQH
TRBV11-2	.	TRBJ2-5	ASRRTSGQETQY
TRBV29-1	.	TRBJ1-5	SVVDRDGDQPQH
TRBV11-1	.	.	ASSFSGVHEQY
TRBV7-2	once	TRBJ2-1	ASSLVGGVFDEQF
TRBV6-5	once	TRBJ2-7	ASSYSREIEQY
TRBV10-3	.	TRBJ2-5	AISESKLAGGETQY
TRBV4-2	.	TRBJ2-3	ASSQKGLAGSTDTQY
TRBV6-1	.	TRBJ2-3	ASSQQGAGDTQY
TRBV10-3	.	TRBJ1-2	ASSFLGGNGYT
TRBV1	.	TRBJ2-3	TSSQKGGPNTDTQY
TRBV6-5	.	TRBJ1-5	ASSTGTLNQPQH
TRBV7-2	.	TRBJ2-5	ASSPVVRGMTQY
TRBV5-6	.	TRBJ1-3	ASSSTGAGFSGNTIY
TRBV7-9	.	TRBJ2-7	ASSSGGALTYEQY
TRBV5-4	.	TRBJ1-2	ASSPGPREGGYT
TRBV6-5	.	TRBJ1-3	ASRPQGASGNTIY
TRBV5-1	.	TRBJ2-1	ASSGSGLSYNEQF
TRBV4-3	.	TRBJ2-1	ASSLGAGKTTFHFEEQF
TRBV7-9	.	TRBJ1-1	ASRRGGVNTEAF
TRBV6-1	.	TRBJ1-5	ASSELGGVPQPQH
TRBV7-7	.	TRBJ2-2	AMSALGPGELF
TRBV19	.	TRBJ1-2	ASNGGNYGYT
TRBV7-2	.	TRBJ2-6	ASSLRSGAGANVLT
TRBV18	.	TRBJ2-1	ASSPPSSYNEQF
TRBV7-2	.	TRBJ2-1	ASSWTSGSLYNEQF
TRBV9	.	TRBJ2-1	ASGGGFNEQF
TRBV28	.	TRBJ1-4	ASSLTGPTNEKLF
TRBV4-2	.	TRBJ1-6	ASSQDSGRGLGNSPLH
TRBV27	.	TRBJ2-6	ASSDRGWGANVLT
TRBV6-1	.	TRBJ1-2	ASSAFYRGLYGYT
TRBV5-1	.	TRBJ2-3	ASKGGGLGTDTQY
TRBV5-6	.	TRBJ1-2	ASSLLGAGGNYGYT
TRBV27	.	TRBJ2-7	ASSLLAGSYEQY
TRBV6-4	.	TRBJ2-7	ASSQSGLAGSYEQY
TRBV7-2	few	TRBJ2-2	ASSSPGLVGSGELF
TRBV18	once	TRBJ2-3	ASSPLGGAPDTQY
TRBV30	.	TRBJ2-1	AWSLFWNEQF
TRBV6-5	once	TRBJ2-7	ASRSQGFSSEQY